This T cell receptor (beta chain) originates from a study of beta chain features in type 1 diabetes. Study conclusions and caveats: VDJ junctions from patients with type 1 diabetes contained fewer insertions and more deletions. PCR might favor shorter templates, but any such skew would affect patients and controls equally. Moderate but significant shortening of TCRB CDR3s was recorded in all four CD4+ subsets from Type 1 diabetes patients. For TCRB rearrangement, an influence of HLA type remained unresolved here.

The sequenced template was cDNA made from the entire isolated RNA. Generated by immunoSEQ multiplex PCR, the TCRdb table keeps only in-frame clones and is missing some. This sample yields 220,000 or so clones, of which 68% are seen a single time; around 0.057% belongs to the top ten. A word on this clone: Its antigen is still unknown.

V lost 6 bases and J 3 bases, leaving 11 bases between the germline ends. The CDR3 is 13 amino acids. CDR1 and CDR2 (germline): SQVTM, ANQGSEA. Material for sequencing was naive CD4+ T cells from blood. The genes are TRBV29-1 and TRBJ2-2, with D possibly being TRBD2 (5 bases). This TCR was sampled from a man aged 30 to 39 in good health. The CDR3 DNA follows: TGCAGCGTAACCGGACTTTACACCGGGGAGCTGTTTTTT. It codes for CSVTGLYTGELFF.